Listed below are T cell receptor beta chains from one sample, sequenced in a study of shared T cell receptors in the human thymus. Only in-frame clones appear in the TCRdb table, and some are missing; sequencing was by immunoSEQ multiplex PCR. This table has more than 550,000 clones, around 85% appearing once. These data were also reused for a study on human thymus T cells.

Sequencing input: thymocytes. The receptors were sampled from a girl less than two years old with a congenital heart defect. The CDR3 runs from the conserved cysteine through the conserved F or W. D genes are given only for firm matches. Clone size is not always given. Where it is, it says once, few, many or a class for expanded clones.

CDR3 DNA,CDR3 protein,D gene,clone size,V gene,J gene
TGTGCCAGCAGTGAATCGGCGCCTAGCGGGGGGGCAACAGATACGCAGTATTTT,CASSESAPSGGATDTQYF,TRBD2,-,TRBV25-1,TRBJ2-3
TGTGCCAGCAGTTACGTAGCGGGGGCCAACACAGATACGCAGTATTTT,CASSYVAGANTDTQYF,TRBD2,-,TRBV6-5,TRBJ2-3
TGTGCCAGCACCATCTCTGGAAACACCATATATTTT,CASTISGNTIYF,-,-,TRBV27,TRBJ1-3
TGTGCCAGCAGCTTGGGGTTGGCAGAATGGTACGAGCAGTACTTC,CASSLGLAEWYEQYF,-,-,TRBV5-8,TRBJ2-7
TGCGCCAGCAGCCCGCGGTCGGGACTAGCGATTCTCCAAGAGACCCAGTACTTC,CASSPRSGLAILQETQYF,TRBD2,-,TRBV5-1,TRBJ2-5
TGTGCCAGCAGCTTGGACACATGGAGGCCCGAAAACTATGGCTACACCTTC,CASSLDTWRPENYGYTF,-,-,TRBV5-5,TRBJ1-2
TGCAGCGTTGAAGTTTCCACCCGGGGCTATGGCTACACCTTC,CSVEVSTRGYGYTF,-,few,TRBV29-1,TRBJ1-2
TGTGCCAGCACCCGGGGGGGGAGAGATACCGGGGAGCTGTTTTTT,CASTRGGRDTGELFF,TRBD2,few,TRBV7-2,TRBJ2-2
TGCGCCAGCAGCCGACGGGGTTCTCGGAGGACCTTC,CASSRRGSRRTF,-,-,TRBV4-3,TRBJ1-2
TGTGCCAGCAGCTTGGTGGGACAGGGAAGCTCTGGGGCCAACGTCCTGACTTTC,CASSLVGQGSSGANVLTF,TRBD1,-,TRBV5-6,TRBJ2-6
TGTGCCAGCAGTTTCCACCCCCCAGTTCACTATGGCTACACCTTC,CASSFHPPVHYGYTF,-,-,TRBV28,TRBJ1-2
TGTGCCAGCGGGGGAGGCTTGGTGCGCTCCTACGAGCAGTACTTC,CASGGGLVRSYEQYF,-,-,TRBV2,TRBJ2-7
TGTGCCAGCAGGGACAGCATTTTCAACTATGGCTACACCTTC,CASRDSIFNYGYTF,-,-,TRBV6-6,TRBJ1-2
TGTGCCAGCAGTGGAATACAGCATACGGGGAGCAATCAGCCCCAGCATTTT,CASSGIQHTGSNQPQHF,-,-,TRBV2,TRBJ1-5
TGTGCCAGCAGCCCCCGAATGAGCTCCTACAATGAGCAGTTCTTC,CASSPRMSSYNEQFF,-,-,TRBV9,TRBJ2-1
TGTGCCAGCAGCTTAGCGACAGGGGAGTATGGCTACACCTTC,CASSLATGEYGYTF,TRBD1,-,TRBV7-2,TRBJ1-2
TGTGCCAGCAGTTTGCAGGGGGCCGTGAACACTGAAGCTTTCTTT,CASSLQGAVNTEAFF,TRBD1,-,TRBV27,TRBJ1-1
TGCGCCAGCAGCTTTGGGAGGGGTAGTGAGCAGTTCTTC,CASSFGRGSEQFF,TRBD2,-,TRBV5-1,TRBJ2-1
TGTGCCTGGAGTCCAGGGATCACCTACGAGCAGTACTTC,CAWSPGITYEQYF,-,-,TRBV30,TRBJ2-7
TGTGCCAGCAGCCCCTCCCGGGACAGGCCTCAGGGGGCGGGGGAGCTGTTTTTT,CASSPSRDRPQGAGELFF,TRBD1,-,TRBV13,TRBJ2-2
TGTGCCAGCAGCCCGTGGACTAGCGGTTACACAGATACGCAGTATTTT,CASSPWTSGYTDTQYF,TRBD2,-,TRBV7-8,TRBJ2-3
TGTGCCAGCAGTGAAGTGGGTAGATCCAGGGACAAGGCCAAAAACATTCAGTACTTC,CASSEVGRSRDKAKNIQYF,-,-,TRBV6-1,TRBJ2-4
TGTGCCAGCAGCTTTCCCCTAAGAAAGGGGAATCTGAACACTGAAGCTTTCTTT,CASSFPLRKGNLNTEAFF,-,-,TRBV11-2,TRBJ1-1
TGTGCCAGCAGCTTCGAAGCGGGGGGGAACACAGATACGCAGTATTTT,CASSFEAGGNTDTQYF,TRBD2,-,TRBV7-9,TRBJ2-3
TGCGCCAGCAGTGAGTCGGGGCAGGGAACCTACAATGAGCAGTTCTTC,CASSESGQGTYNEQFF,-,-,TRBV10-1,TRBJ2-1
TGCAGCGTTGGCGGGGGAAGAAGGGTTCATGAGCAGTTCTTC,CSVGGGRRVHEQFF,TRBD2,-,TRBV29-1,TRBJ2-1
TGTGCCAGCAGTCCTTCGACTAGCCAAGAGACCCAGTACTTC,CASSPSTSQETQYF,-,-,TRBV27,TRBJ2-5
TGTGCCAGCGCAAAGGAGAATTTTTCACCCCTCCACTTT,CASAKENFSPLHF,-,-,TRBV6-5,TRBJ1-6
TGCGCCAGCAGCTTGGCGCTAGGAGCAACTAACTATGGCTACACCTTC,CASSLALGATNYGYTF,-,-,TRBV5-1,TRBJ1-2
TGTGCCAGCAGCTTCCGACAGGGGACCTACGAGCAGTACTTC,CASSFRQGTYEQYF,TRBD1,-,TRBV7-9,TRBJ2-7
TGTGCCAGCAGCTCCAATCCTAACCGGGGTCCCCGTACTGGAAACACCATATATTTT,CASSSNPNRGPRTGNTIYF,-,-,TRBV5-4,TRBJ1-3
TGTGCCAGCAGGCCGTCGGGACAGGGGGCATCAGATACGCAGTATTTT,CASRPSGQGASDTQYF,TRBD1,-,TRBV27,TRBJ2-3
TGTGCCAGTAGTCCTCTCCACCGACAGGGGGTGGGGGGCTACACCTTC,CASSPLHRQGVGGYTF,TRBD1,-,TRBV19,TRBJ1-2
TGTGCCAGCAGTTACTATAGCGGGGGGGCCTACGAGCAGTACTTC,CASSYYSGGAYEQYF,TRBD2,-,TRBV6-5,TRBJ2-7
TGTGCCAGCAGCACCCAAATCCGGGGTAGTGAGACCCAGTACTTC,CASSTQIRGSETQYF,-,-,TRBV7-6,TRBJ2-5
TGTGCCACCAGACCCGCAGGGAAAAATGAGCAGTTCTTC,CATRPAGKNEQFF,-,-,TRBV15,TRBJ2-1
TGTGCCAGCAGAACCTTAGCGGGGGGGCCGGAGGAGACCCAGTACTTC,CASRTLAGGPEETQYF,TRBD2,-,TRBV6-6,TRBJ2-5
TGTGCCAGTAAGCATGAATCTGGGGGGGGCGAACCCCCAGATGAGCAAGTTGAAGCTTTCTTT,CASKHESGGGEPPDEQVEAFF,-,-,TRBV19,TRBJ1-1
TGTGCCAGCAGACCCATTGTCGGGGGACCACCCGAAGCTTTCTTT,CASRPIVGGPPEAFF,-,-,TRBV28,TRBJ1-1
TGTGCCACCTGGGGGACAGCATCTGGAAACACCATATATTTT,CATWGTASGNTIYF,TRBD1,-,TRBV6-1,TRBJ1-3
TGTGCCAGCTCTTACAAGACAGGGGGCACTGAAGCTTTCTTT,CASSYKTGGTEAFF,TRBD1,-,TRBV18,TRBJ1-1
TGTGCCAGCAGCTTAGGGGCCGGACAGGAGGGCTATGGCTACACCTTC,CASSLGAGQEGYGYTF,TRBD1,-,TRBV7-9,TRBJ1-2
TGTGCCAGCACCCCCAGGGGGTCGGGGACCGGGGAGCTGTTTTTT,CASTPRGSGTGELFF,TRBD1,-,TRBV6-5,TRBJ2-2
TGTGCCAGCAGCCGGGACAGGGTGGCTCAGCCCCAGCATTTT,CASSRDRVAQPQHF,TRBD1,-,TRBV6-6,TRBJ1-5
TGCGCCAGCAGCCAAATCGGCTTTGGCTGGACTAGCGGGGAAGATGGGGATACGCAGTATTTT,CASSQIGFGWTSGEDGDTQYF,TRBD2,-,TRBV4-3,TRBJ2-3
TGTGCTAGTGGTTTGGTAAGGGACAGGTATTCACCCCTCCACTTT,CASGLVRDRYSPLHF,TRBD1,-,TRBV12-5,TRBJ1-6
TGTGCCAGCAGTTGGTCCGAGGGGACACAGCCCCAGCATTTT,CASSWSEGTQPQHF,-,-,TRBV6-5,TRBJ1-5
TGCAGCGGCCACCGGGGGAGGAATTTCAATGAGCAGTTCTTC,CSGHRGRNFNEQFF,-,-,TRBV29-1,TRBJ2-1
TGTGCCAGCAGTGGAAAACAGTCCCCCTATGGCTACACCTTC,CASSGKQSPYGYTF,-,-,TRBV2,TRBJ1-2
TGTGCCAGCAGCTTGGGACAGGGGGCCCCCTACGAGCAGTACTTC,CASSLGQGAPYEQYF,TRBD1,-,TRBV7-2,TRBJ2-7
TGCGCCAGCAGTCAATCGGGGGGGAACGGCTATGGCTACACCTTC,CASSQSGGNGYGYTF,-,-,TRBV23-1,TRBJ1-2